Following are 30 T cell receptor beta chains from one sample sequenced in a study of blood T cell repertoires in COVID-19. The data were produced by immunoSEQ multiplex PCR, yet TCRdb's version contains in-frame clones alone and is incomplete. The table lists 110,000 to 150,000 clones, 70% to 90% of them singletons. What was sequenced was peripheral blood. The receptors derive from a man in his 70s with acute or convalescent COVID-19.

The chain couples TRBV6-5 to TRBJ2-6; possible D gene TRBD2, 5 bases. Trimming took 1 base from V and 0 from J, leaving 7 bases between them. This CDR3 contains 16 residues. Germline CDR1 reads MNHEY; CDR2 reads SVGAGI. CDR3 amino acids: CASSYWEYSGANVLTF. CDR3 sequence (DNA): TGTGCCAGCAGTTACTGGGAGTACTCTGGGGCCAACGTCCTGACTTTC.

The chain joins TRBV10-3 to TRBJ1-6; no firm D call. This CDR3 is built from 13 residues. Germline V gene sequence: CDR1 ENHRY, CDR2 SYGVKD. V lost 3 bases and J 6 bases, leaving 6 bases between the germline ends. CDR3 residues: CAISEQTNSPLHF. The DNA of the CDR3 is TGTGCCATCAGTGAACAGACTAATTCACCCCTCCACTTT.

V is TRBV19 and J is TRBJ1-5; no reliable D call. The CDR3 contains 10 residues. The germline CDR1 and CDR2 sequences are LNHDA and SQIVND (reference sequence). Trimming shortened V by 11 bases and J by 7 bases, and 9 bases separated the two germline ends. The DNA of the CDR3 is TGTGCCCCTCTAGGCCAGCCCCAGCATTTT. Its protein is CAPLGQPQHF.

V is TRBV25-1 and J is TRBJ1-2; 7 bases line up with TRBD1. The CDR3 runs to 14 residues. V shed 2 bases and J 7 bases; nucleotides not matched to a gene: 7. In germline, CDR1 is MGHDK, CDR2 SYGVNS. The CDR3 sequence: CASSEATGIGGYTF. In nucleotides, the CDR3 is TGTGCCAGCAGTGAAGCGACAGGGATAGGTGGCTACACCTTC.

The rearrangement links TRBV19 to TRBJ2-5, with D possibly being TRBD1 (5 bases). The CDR3 length is 13 residues. CDR1 is LNHDA and CDR2 is SQIVND in the germline V gene (reference sequence). The V and J ends lost 4 bases and 5 bases respectively, with 11 bases between them. CDR3 residues: CASSTGQGETQYF. The CDR3 region has the DNA TGTGCCAGTAGTACCGGGCAGGGCGAGACCCAGTACTTC. The variable domain in full, completed from reference TRBV19 and TRBJ2-5, reads DGGITQSPKYLFRKEGQNVTLSCEQNLNHDAMYWYRQDPGQGLRLIYYSQIVNDFQKGDIAEGYSVSREKKESFPLTVTSAQKNPTAFYLCASSTGQGETQYFGPGTRLLVL.

This chain joins TRBV28 and TRBJ1-6; D is unclear. Germline assignment: CDR1 MDHEN and CDR2 SYDVKM. The CDR3 spans 14 residues. Trimming took off 10 bases at V and 0 bases at J, with 10 bases between the two ends. DNA for the CDR3: TGTGCCACCAAAACGAGCTCCTATAATTCACCCCTCCACTTT. Protein sequence: CATKTSSYNSPLHF.

The chain couples TRBV4-1 to TRBJ2-3, with 12 bases aligning to TRBD2. The junction had 6 bases not matched to a gene; V was cut back by 0 bases and J by 5 bases. This CDR3 contains 17 residues. CDR1 is MGHRA and CDR2 is YSYEKL in the germline V gene. The CDR3 nucleotides are TGCGCCAGCAGCCAAGAGGGTCTAGCGGGAGGGAGAGATACGCAGTATTTT. This encodes CASSQEGLAGGRDTQYF.

The chain couples TRBV25-1 to TRBJ2-6; 11 positions agree with TRBD1. The V segment lost 6 bases and the J segment 4 bases; nucleotides outside the gene matches: 8. The CDR3 is 17 amino acids. Germline values: CDR1 MGHDK, CDR2 SYGVNS. CDR3 coding DNA: TGTGCCAGCAGCCTGAGGGACAGGGGGTCAGGGGCCAACGTCCTGACTTTC. This gives the protein CASSLRDRGSGANVLTF.

The J gene is TRBJ1-2, the V gene TRBV5-4, with 9 bases aligning to TRBD1. The CDR3 sequence is 13 residues long. J lost 5 bases, V lost 4 bases, and 3 bases had no gene match. Germline lookup yields CDR1 SGHNT and CDR2 YYREEE (reference sequence). CDR3 DNA sequence: TGTGCCAGCAGCCTTGACAGGGGGTATGGCTACACCTTC. Its protein product is CASSLDRGYGYTF.

The V call is TRBV10-2, the J call TRBJ1-5, with D possibly being TRBD1 (6 bases). Germline lookup yields CDR1 WSHSY and CDR2 SAAADI. The length of the CDR3 is 14 residues. V shed 2 bases and J shed 4 bases, with 9 bases lying between them. The CDR3 sequence is CASSERGGNQPQHF. CDR3 DNA sequence: TGCGCCAGCAGTGAGAGAGGGGGAAATCAGCCCCAGCATTTT.

J is TRBJ2-1 and V is TRBV21-1; the listed D gene, TRBD2, was not tested against the DNA. TRBV21-1 is termed a pseudogene. The CDR3 covers 18 residues. CDR3 sequence reads: CASSKVPMVAGGRNEQFF. As DNA, the CDR3 is TGTGCCAGCAGCAAAGTCCCCATGGTAGCGGGGGGGAGGAATGAGCAGTTCTTC.

This chain uses TRBV7-8 with TRBJ2-3; TRBD2 aligns across 9 bases. The ends lost 5 bases at V and 2 bases at J; junction bases unmatched: 5. Germline values: CDR1 SGHVS, CDR2 FQNEAQ. The CDR3 length is 15 residues. CDR3 in DNA: TGTGCCAGCAGCCAAGCGGGAGGAAACACAGATACGCAGTATTTT. Its translation: CASSQAGGNTDTQYF.

V and J are TRBV25-1 and TRBJ1-5; possible D gene TRBD1, 5 bases. Germline V gene data show CDR1 as MGHDK and CDR2 as SYGVNS. V was clipped by 1 base and J by 3 bases, with 13 bases between them. The CDR3 runs to 16 residues. CDR3 loop: CASSESGTLANQPQHF. Written as DNA, the CDR3 is TGTGCCAGCAGTGAATCGGGGACTTTAGCCAATCAGCCCCAGCATTTT.

A few counts support this clone. The chain joins TRBV11-2 to TRBJ2-7; D is perhaps TRBD2 (6 bases). The germline V gene encodes CDR1 SGHAT and CDR2 FQNNGV. This CDR3 contains 19 residues. With 1 base removed from V and 7 bases from J, the gap between germline ends came to 29 bases. The DNA of the CDR3 is TGTGCCAGCAGCTTAGTTCTAGGTCGTTGGCAGGGACTTAGGAGGGAGCAGTACTTC. It translates to CASSLVLGRWQGLRREQYF.

The J gene is TRBJ1-6, the V gene TRBV6-5; the match to TRBD1 covers 7 bases. The V and J ends lost 5 bases and 10 bases, in that order; junction bases with no gene match: 8. The CDR3 extends over 14 amino acids. Germline-derived CDR1 and CDR2 are MNHEY and SVGAGI. The CDR3 DNA follows: TGTGCCAGCAGTCTTGACAGGGTTGCGTCACCCCTCCACTTT. Its protein product is CASSLDRVASPLHF.

V and J are TRBV11-2 and TRBJ2-3, with TRBD2 identical over 12 bases. CDR3 length: 15 residues. V dropped 8 bases and J dropped 1; count of bases not matched to a gene: 4. Looked up from germline, CDR1 is SGHAT and CDR2 is FQNNGV. The CDR3 DNA sequence: TGTGCCAGCGGCAGACTAGCGGGAGGCACAGATACGCAGTATTTT. Encoded protein: CASGRLAGGTDTQYF.

The V call is TRBV5-1, the J call TRBJ2-5; D might be TRBD2 (7 bases). Trimming took 8 bases from V and 2 from J, leaving 19 bases between them. CDR3 length: 15 amino acids. CDR1 and CDR2 from the germline V gene are SGHRS and YFSETQ. CDR3 in amino acids: CASRPGGLGQETQYF. Here the CDR3 DNA reads TGCGCCAGTCGGCCGGGGGGCCTCGGTCAAGAGACCCAGTACTTC.

CDR3 nucleotide sequence: TGCGCCAGCAGCCAAGTCCCTAGCGGGGGGGCGGGCTCCTACAATGAGCAGTTCTTC. As protein: CASSQVPSGGAGSYNEQFF. The rearrangement joins TRBV4-1 to TRBJ2-1, with 12 nucleotides matching TRBD2. CDR3 length: 19 amino acids. Germline loops: CDR1 MGHRA, CDR2 YSYEKL. V dropped 1 base and J dropped 0; count of bases not matched to a gene: 7.

In its sample, this clone was seen once. V gene TRBV5-1 combines with J gene TRBJ1-6, with TRBD1 matching over 10 bases. This CDR3 is built from 16 residues. Looked up from germline, CDR1 is SGHRS and CDR2 is YFSETQ. V lost 4 bases to trimming and J lost 5 bases; unmatched junction nucleotides: 6. The CDR3 is CASSPTGTGDNSPLHF. CDR3 bases: TGCGCCAGCAGCCCGACCGGGACAGGGGATAATTCACCCCTCCACTTT.

CDR3 region: CAWTTGTGAWAKNIQYF. Written as DNA, the CDR3 is TGTGCCTGGACCACAGGGACAGGAGCATGGGCCAAAAACATTCAGTACTTC. The chain carries TRBV30 and TRBJ2-4; 8 nucleotides line up with TRBD1. Germline V gene lookup returns CDR1 GTSNPN and CDR2 SVGIG (reference sequence). This CDR3 spans 17 amino acids. V dropped 4 bases and J dropped 1; count of bases not matched to a gene: 12.

CDR3 nucleotide sequence: TGTGCCAGCAGTGAATCTAGCGGGATGACAGATACGCAGTATTTT. This sequence encodes CASSESSGMTDTQYF. The chain carries TRBV2 and TRBJ2-3; 9 nucleotides line up with TRBD2. Per germline, CDR1 SNHLY and CDR2 FYNNEI. The V and J ends lost 2 bases and 3 bases, in that order; junction bases with no gene match: 3. This CDR3 comprises 15 residues.

The rearrangement joins TRBV9 to TRBJ2-1; 8 bases fit TRBD1. The J segment lost 10 bases and the V segment lost 0 bases, leaving 9 bases of the junction unmatched. Germline V lookup: CDR1 SGDLS, CDR2 YYNGEE. The CDR3 spans 15 residues. In DNA, the CDR3 is TGTGCCAGCAGCGTAGTATCCCAGGGGGCGGGAGAGCAGTTCTTC. Translating gives CASSVVSQGAGEQFF.

V gene TRBV27 combines with J gene TRBJ1-5, with a tentative D call TRBD1 (5 bases). This CDR3 has 15 residues. Trimming removed 4 bases at V and 0 bases at J, with 10 bases between. Germline V CDR1 and CDR2: MNHEY, SMNVEV (reference sequence). The CDR3 is CASSSTQGSNQPQHF. CDR3 nucleotide sequence: TGTGCCAGCAGTTCCACTCAGGGTAGCAATCAGCCCCAGCATTTT.

The chain recombines TRBV5-4 with TRBJ1-1; no clear D gene. The CDR3 totals 15 residues. Looked up from germline, CDR1 is SGHNT and CDR2 is YYREEE (reference sequence). V lost 4 bases and J 4 bases, leaving 17 bases between the germline ends. CDR3 nucleotides: TGTGCCAGCAGCGCTCCGGGGTCAGCGGGCACTGAAGCTTTCTTT. It codes for CASSAPGSAGTEAFF.

The chain employs TRBV7-9 and TRBJ1-3; D remains ambiguous. The germline V gene encodes CDR1 SEHNR and CDR2 FQNEAQ (reference sequence). This CDR3 contains 14 residues. The V and J ends lost 3 bases and 0 bases respectively, with 6 bases between them. The CDR3 is CASSFGISGNTIYF. In DNA, the CDR3 is TGTGCCAGCAGCTTCGGGATCTCTGGAAACACCATATATTTT.

The J gene is TRBJ2-3, the V gene TRBV24-1, with 10 bases aligning to TRBD1. V lost 3 bases, J lost 3 bases, and 2 bases stayed unmatched. Germline V lookup: CDR1 KGHDR, CDR2 SFDVKD. The CDR3 consists of 15 residues. CDR3 DNA: TGTGCCACCAGTGATCAGGGACAGGGGACAGATACGCAGTATTTT. It codes for CATSDQGQGTDTQYF.

The genes are TRBV6-5 and TRBJ2-7; 8 bases map to TRBD1. The CDR3 runs to 14 residues. Germline CDR1 is MNHEY and CDR2 is SVGAGI. The V segment lost 6 bases and the J segment 6 bases; nucleotides outside the gene matches: 10. The DNA of the CDR3 is TGTGCCAGCAGCAGCAGACAGGGGCGAGGCGAGCAGTACTTC. This codes for CASSSRQGRGEQYF.

This chain connects TRBV9 to TRBJ2-5; D ambiguous. Trimming removed 0 bases at V and 5 bases at J, with 5 bases between. Germline CDR1 and CDR2: SGDLS and YYNGEE. The CDR3 has 12 residues. The CDR3 DNA follows: TGTGCCAGCAGCGTAGAAGCGGAGACCCAGTACTTC. This encodes CASSVEAETQYF.

J is TRBJ2-5 and V is TRBV3-1 (or the pseudogene TRBV3-2); 7 bases fit TRBD1. Germline V gene data show CDR1 as LGHDT and CDR2 as YNNKEL (reference sequence). After removal of 4 bases from V and 5 bases from J, the junction contained 4 bases not matched to a gene. The CDR3 totals 13 residues. In nucleotides, the CDR3 is TGTGCCAGCAGCCCGACAGGGATCGAGACCCAGTACTTC. Translation: CASSPTGIETQYF.

The rearrangement links TRBV5-4 to TRBJ1-4; maybe TRBD1 (6 bases). Germline values: CDR1 SGHNT, CDR2 YYREEE (reference sequence). The V end lost 4 bases, the J end lost 8 bases, and 9 bases lay between the germline ends. This CDR3 comprises 12 residues. The CDR3 sequence is CASSLDREKLFF. CDR3 DNA sequence: TGTGCCAGCAGCCTCGACAGGGAAAAACTGTTTTTT.